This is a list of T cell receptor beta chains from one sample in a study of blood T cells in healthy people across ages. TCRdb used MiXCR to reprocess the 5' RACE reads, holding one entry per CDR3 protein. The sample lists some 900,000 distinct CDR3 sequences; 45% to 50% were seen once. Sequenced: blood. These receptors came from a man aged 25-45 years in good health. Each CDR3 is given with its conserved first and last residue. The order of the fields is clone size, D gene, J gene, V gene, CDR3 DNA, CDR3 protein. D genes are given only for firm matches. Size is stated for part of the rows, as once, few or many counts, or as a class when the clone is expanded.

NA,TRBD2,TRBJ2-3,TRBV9,TGTGCCAGCAGCTCCCCGGGAGGCCTCACAGATACGCAGTATTTT,CASSSPGGLTDTQYF
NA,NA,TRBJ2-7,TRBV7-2,TGTGCCAGCAGCTTACAGGCGAGAGAATACGAGCAGTACTTC,CASSLQAREYEQYF
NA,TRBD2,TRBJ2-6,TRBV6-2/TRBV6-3,TGTGCCAGCATCGCGGGGGAAACTGGGGCCAACGTCCTGACTTTC,CASIAGETGANVLTF
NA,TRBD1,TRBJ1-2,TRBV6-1,TGTGCCAGCAGTCGGGACAGAGGAGTGCTTAACTATGGCTACACCTTC,CASSRDRGVLNYGYTF
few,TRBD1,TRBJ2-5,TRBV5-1,TGCGCCAGCAGACCGGGACAGGGGTTTCAAGAGACCCAGTACTTC,CASRPGQGFQETQYF
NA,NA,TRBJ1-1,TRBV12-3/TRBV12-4,TGTGGCGGGCGGCAAAACCTAAACACTGAAGCTTTCTTT,CGGRQNLNTEAFF
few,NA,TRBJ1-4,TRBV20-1,TGCAGTGCTCCTTGGGGAGGGGCTAATGAAAAACTGTTTTTT,CSAPWGGANEKLFF
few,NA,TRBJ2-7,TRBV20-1,TGCAGTGCTAGGCCAACCGGGACACTCCCCTACGAGCAGTACTTC,CSARPTGTLPYEQYF
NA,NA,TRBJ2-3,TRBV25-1,TGTGCCAGCAGTGACCCAGGGGAAGATACGCAGTATTTT,CASSDPGEDTQYF
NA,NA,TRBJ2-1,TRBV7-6,TGTGCCAGCAGCTTAATGACAGGAGGAAATGAGCAGTTCTTC,CASSLMTGGNEQFF
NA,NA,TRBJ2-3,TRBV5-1,TGCGCCAGCAGCCGAATCTCAGCGGAGCTCACAGATACGCAGTATTTT,CASSRISAELTDTQYF
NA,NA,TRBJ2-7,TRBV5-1,TGCGCCAGCAGCTTGGACTGGAAGGCCTACGAGCAGTACTTC,CASSLDWKAYEQYF
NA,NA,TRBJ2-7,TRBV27,TGTGCCAGCAGATGGGACTGGACTTCCTACGAGCAGTACTTC,CASRWDWTSYEQYF
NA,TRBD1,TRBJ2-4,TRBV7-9,TGTGCCAGCAGCATAGGGACAGGGCTCAAAAACATTCAGTACTTC,CASSIGTGLKNIQYF
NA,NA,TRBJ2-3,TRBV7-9,TGTGCCAGCAGCCGAATTAGCACAGATACGCAGTATTTT,CASSRISTDTQYF
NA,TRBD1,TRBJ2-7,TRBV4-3,TGCGCCAGCAGCCAAGAGACAGGGCCCGAGCAGTACTTC,CASSQETGPEQYF
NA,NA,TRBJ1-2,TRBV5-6,TGTGCCAGCAGCCCCCCCGGGACCCAAAGGGGCTACACCTTC,CASSPPGTQRGYTF
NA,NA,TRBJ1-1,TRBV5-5,TGTGCCAGCAGCAGGGGCCACATCACTGAAGCTTTCTTT,CASSRGHITEAFF
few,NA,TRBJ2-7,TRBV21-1,TGTGCCAGCAGCAAAGAAGGTAGCGGCTCCTACGAGCAGTACTTC,CASSKEGSGSYEQYF
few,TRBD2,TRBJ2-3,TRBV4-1,TGCGCCAGCAGCCAATTTGAGCGGGGGGGCACAGATACGCAGTATTTT,CASSQFERGGTDTQYF
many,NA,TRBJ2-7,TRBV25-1,TGTGCCAGCAGTGAGACAGGCTACGAGCAGTACTTC,CASSETGYEQYF
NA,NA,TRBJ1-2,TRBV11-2,TGTGCCAGCAGCTTAGATGCCAGGGCGGATGGCTACACCTTC,CASSLDARADGYTF
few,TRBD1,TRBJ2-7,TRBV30,TGTGCCTGGAACACCGGGACAGGTACCTACGAGCAGTACTTC,CAWNTGTGTYEQYF
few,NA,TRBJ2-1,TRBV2,TGTGCCAGCAGGACGGGACCAGAGACCTACAATGAGCAGTTCTTC,CASRTGPETYNEQFF
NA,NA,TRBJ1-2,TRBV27,TGTGCCAGCAGTTGTAGCAGGGACTATGGCTGCACCTTC,CASSCSRDYGCTF
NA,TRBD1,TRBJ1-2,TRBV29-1,TGCAGCGTTACGGGACAGCCTAACTATGGCTACACCTTC,CSVTGQPNYGYTF
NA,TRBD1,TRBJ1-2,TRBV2,TGTGCCGCGACACGACAGGGGATGGATGGCTACACCTTC,CAATRQGMDGYTF
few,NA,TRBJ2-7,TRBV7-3,TGTGCCAGCAGCTTAAATGGGGGAGGCGGTGACGAGCAGTACTTC,CASSLNGGGGDEQYF
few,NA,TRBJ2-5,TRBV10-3,TGTGCCATCAGTGACAGTACAACCACCCAAGAGACCCAGTACTTC,CAISDSTTTQETQYF
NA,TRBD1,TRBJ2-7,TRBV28,TGTGCCAGCAGAATACAGGGGGGACCCTACGAGCAGTACTTC,CASRIQGGPYEQYF
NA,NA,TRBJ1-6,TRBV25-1,TGTGCCAGCAGTGCCCGGACAGTAAATTCACCCCTCCACTTT,CASSARTVNSPLHF
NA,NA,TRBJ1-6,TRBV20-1,TGCAGTGCTATAGACGGTGACTATAATTCACCCCTCCACTTT,CSAIDGDYNSPLHF
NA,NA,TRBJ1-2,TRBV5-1,TGCGCCAGCAGCTCGACGGAACGCGGCTACACCTTC,CASSSTERGYTF
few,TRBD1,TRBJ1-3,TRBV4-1,TGCGCCAGCAGCCCAGACAGGGACTCTGGAAACACCATATATTTT,CASSPDRDSGNTIYF
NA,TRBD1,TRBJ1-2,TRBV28,TGTGCCAGCAGTCTCTCCGCTTTTGGACAGGACCTCTATGGCTACACCTTC,CASSLSAFGQDLYGYTF
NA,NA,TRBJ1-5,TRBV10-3,TGTGCCATCAGTGAGTCAAGAGGGGACCAGCCCCAGCATTTT,CAISESRGDQPQHF
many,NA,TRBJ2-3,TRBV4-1,TGCGCCAGCAGCCCGTACCGTCGTACAGATACGCAGTATTTT,CASSPYRRTDTQYF
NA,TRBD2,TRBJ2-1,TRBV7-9,TGTGCCAGCAGCCGCGCCGGGACTAGCGGGGGAGGGAGCTCCTACAATGAGCAGTTCTTC,CASSRAGTSGGGSSYNEQFF
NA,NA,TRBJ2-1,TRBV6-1,TGTGCCAGCAGTGAAGGACTGGGGGCGTATGAGCAGTTCTTC,CASSEGLGAYEQFF
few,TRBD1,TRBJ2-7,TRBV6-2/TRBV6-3,TGTGCCAGCAGTTACTCTTACTCGGGACAGGCCTACGAGCAGTACTTC,CASSYSYSGQAYEQYF
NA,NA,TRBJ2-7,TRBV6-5,TGTGCCAGCTCCGGTCAGGCGATTACCGAGCAGTACTTC,CASSGQAITEQYF
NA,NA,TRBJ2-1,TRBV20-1,TGCAGTGCTAGCAACGAATGGGGGGGCGCGTACGAGCAGTTCTTC,CSASNEWGGAYEQFF
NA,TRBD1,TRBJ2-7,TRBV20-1,TGCAGTGCTAGGGGGACAGGGTACAGCTCCTACGAGCAGTACTTC,CSARGTGYSSYEQYF
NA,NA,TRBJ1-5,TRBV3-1,TGTGCCAGCAGCCAAGGGGCACATCGGCCCCAGCATTTT,CASSQGAHRPQHF
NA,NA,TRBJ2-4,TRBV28,TGTGCCGGCAGTTGGCCGGGCAACATTCAGTACTTC,CAGSWPGNIQYF
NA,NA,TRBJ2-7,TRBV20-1,TGCAGTGCTAGAGGCGGGGGCTCCTACAATGAGCAGTACTTC,CSARGGGSYNEQYF
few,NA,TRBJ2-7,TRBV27,TGTGCCAGCAGTTTAGTCTATCTTCCCCACGAGCAGTACTTC,CASSLVYLPHEQYF
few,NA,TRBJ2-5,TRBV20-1,TGCAGTGCTAGAGATGGAGCTAGTGGCCAAGAGACCCAGTACTTC,CSARDGASGQETQYF
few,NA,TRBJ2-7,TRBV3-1,TGTGCCAGCAGCCAGAACAGCCTGGGTAACGAGCAGTACTTC,CASSQNSLGNEQYF
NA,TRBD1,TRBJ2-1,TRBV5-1,TGCGCCAGCAGCCCTGGACAGGGGAAGGAGCAGTTCTTC,CASSPGQGKEQFF
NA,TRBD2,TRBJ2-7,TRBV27,TGTGCCAGCAGTCAAAAGTCGGGACTAGCGGGGGGGGTCGTCGACGAGCAGTACTTC,CASSQKSGLAGGVVDEQYF
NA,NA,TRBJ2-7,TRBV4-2,TGTGCCAGCAGCCAAGAGCTGGGCGGGGCCTACGAGCAGTACTTC,CASSQELGGAYEQYF